This is a list of T cell receptor beta chains from one sample in a study of OX40 agonist ivuxolimab in advanced cancers. Here immunoSEQ multiplex PCR was the method, and the copy in TCRdb shows in-frame clones only, minus some. The sample has tens of thousands of clones, roughly 90% seen once; the top ten hold approximately 0.55%. Sequenced here: CD4+ or CD8+ T cells sorted from blood, sampled in a trial of the OX40 agonist ivuxolimab. These receptors were obtained from an adult with an advanced solid tumor such as melanoma, head and neck, liver or kidney cancer. Each CDR3 is given with its conserved first and last residue. The D gene is left open where the match is weak. Some rows mark clone size as missing; the rest say once, few, many or name a class of expanded clone.

v_call	clone_size	j_call	d_call	cdr3_aa	cdr3_nt
TRBV4-3	-	TRBJ1-6	TRBD1	CASSQDRGLGNSPLHF	TGCGCCAGCAGCCAAGACAGGGGGCTCGGTAATTCACCCCTCCACTTT
TRBV23-1	-	TRBJ1-4	-	CASSQSSEGGEKLFF	TGCGCCAGCAGTCAATCGTCGGAGGGCGGGGAAAAACTGTTTTTT
TRBV4-3	-	TRBJ2-5	-	CASSQERALGQTQYF	TGCGCCAGCAGCCAAGAACGGGCTCTGGGGCAGACCCAGTACTTC
TRBV28	-	TRBJ2-7	TRBD1	CASSTGDSGYEQYF	TGTGCCAGCAGTACAGGGGACAGTGGGTACGAGCAGTACTTC
TRBV5-8	-	TRBJ2-7	-	CASSASTAVPYEQYF	TGTGCCAGCAGCGCCTCCACAGCCGTCCCCTACGAGCAGTACTTC
TRBV6-1	-	TRBJ1-5	-	CASSETRTAGPQHF	TGTGCCAGCAGTGAAACTCGGACAGCCGGGCCCCAGCATTTT
TRBV19	few	TRBJ1-5	TRBD1	CASTPDRGVGQPQHF	TGTGCCAGTACTCCGGACAGGGGAGTAGGCCAGCCCCAGCATTTT
TRBV6-1	-	TRBJ1-5	-	CASSGGHLNQPQHF	TGTGCCAGCAGTGGGGGACATCTCAATCAGCCCCAGCATTTT
TRBV27	-	TRBJ2-7	TRBD2	CASSIREGYEQYF	TGTGCCAGCAGTATCAGGGAGGGTTACGAGCAGTACTTC
TRBV6-5	-	TRBJ1-4	-	CASSTPGGEDEKLFF	TGTGCCAGCAGTACCCCGGGGGGGGAGGATGAAAAACTGTTTTTT
TRBV29-1	-	TRBJ2-7	-	CSVGADPYEQYF	TGCAGCGTTGGGGCCGATCCTTACGAGCAGTACTTC
TRBV2	-	TRBJ1-1	-	CASSPRVGKTEAFF	TGTGCCAGCAGTCCAAGGGTTGGGAAGACTGAAGCTTTCTTT
TRBV5-4	few	TRBJ1-5	-	CASSFNVGQPQHF	TGTGCCAGCAGCTTCAATGTAGGTCAGCCCCAGCATTTT
TRBV5-1	-	TRBJ2-1	-	CASSLLLRDIYNEQFF	TGCGCCAGCAGCTTGCTCTTGCGGGACATCTACAATGAGCAGTTCTTC
TRBV11-2	-	TRBJ2-7	-	CASSLVRGFIYEQYF	TGTGCCAGCAGCTTAGTTAGGGGGTTTATCTACGAGCAGTACTTC
TRBV7-8	-	TRBJ2-7	TRBD1	CASSLAGTDYEQYF	TGTGCCAGCAGCTTAGCCGGGACAGACTACGAGCAGTACTTC
TRBV14	-	TRBJ2-7	-	CASSQGNWQVSDEQYF	TGTGCCAGCAGCCAAGGGAATTGGCAGGTTTCTGACGAGCAGTACTTC
TRBV28	-	TRBJ2-1	TRBD2	CASSLLAGGYNEQFF	TGTGCCAGCAGTCTACTAGCGGGAGGGTACAATGAGCAGTTCTTC
TRBV5-6	-	TRBJ2-2	-	CASSLGLGNGELFF	TGTGCCAGCAGCTTGGGTTTGGGGAACGGGGAGCTGTTTTTT
TRBV6-1	-	TRBJ1-5	-	CASRDRDSNQPQHF	TGTGCCAGCAGAGACAGAGATAGCAATCAGCCCCAGCATTTT
TRBV28	-	TRBJ1-4	-	CASSLPTGPNEKLFF	TGTGCCAGCAGCCTCCCGACAGGACCTAATGAAAAACTGTTTTTT
TRBV6-1	-	TRBJ1-4	-	CASRAGREKLFF	TGTGCCAGCAGGGCAGGGAGGGAAAAACTGTTTTTT
TRBV6-5	once	TRBJ1-5	TRBD1	CASNPGQGESPQHF	TGTGCCAGCAATCCCGGGCAGGGGGAATCGCCCCAGCATTTT
TRBV27	-	TRBJ1-5	-	CASSLAGFPTQPQHF	TGTGCCAGCAGTTTAGCGGGATTTCCGACTCAGCCCCAGCATTTT
TRBV5-1	-	TRBJ2-7	TRBD2	CASSLGGGSSYEQYF	TGCGCCAGCAGCTTGGGCGGGGGGTCCTCCTACGAGCAGTACTTC
TRBV7-9	-	TRBJ1-4	TRBD1	CASSFGDRSDEKLFF	TGTGCCAGCAGCTTTGGGGACAGGTCTGATGAAAAACTGTTTTTT
TRBV29-1	-	TRBJ2-3	TRBD2	CSVFSGKPTDTQYF	TGCAGCGTGTTTAGCGGGAAGCCCACAGATACGCAGTATTTT
TRBV13	-	TRBJ2-1	TRBD1	CASSLVRGQYNEQFF	TGTGCCAGCAGCTTGGTTAGGGGGCAATACAATGAGCAGTTCTTC
TRBV5-6	-	TRBJ1-2	-	CASSPVWRRLANYGYTF	TGTGCCAGCAGCCCCGTGTGGCGCCGGTTAGCTAACTATGGCTACACCTTC
TRBV6-5	-	TRBJ1-5	-	CASSGAGGNQPQHF	TGTGCCAGCAGTGGGGCGGGGGGAAATCAGCCCCAGCATTTT